This paragraph reports one T cell receptor (beta chain). The protocol was immunoSEQ multiplex PCR, while the TCRdb copy is restricted to in-frame clones and leaves out a portion. Here the sample spans more than 85,000 clones, around 80% being singletons. This specimen comes from a study of blood T cell repertoires in COVID-19. This CDR3 is built from 14 residues. Trimming shortened V by 5 bases and J by 1 base, and 11 bases separated the two germline ends. Looked up from germline, CDR1 is SGHAT and CDR2 is FQNNGV. This receptor was obtained from a man aged 55-75 years with active or convalescent COVID-19. This chain joins TRBV11-2 and TRBJ1-2; tentative D call: TRBD1 (5 bases). The specimen was peripheral blood. The CDR3 spells CASSPSQGNYGYTF. In DNA, the CDR3 is TGTGCCAGCAGCCCCTCCCAGGGTAACTATGGCTACACCTTC.